This entry lists 9 T cell receptor beta chains sequenced from one sample in a study of sequential checkpoint blockade in melanoma. Treatment denoted: randomized to nivolumab then ipilimumab (arm A) or the reverse (arm B). The protocol was immunoSEQ multiplex PCR, while the TCRdb copy is restricted to in-frame clones and leaves out a portion. The table includes roughly 5,000 clones, 20% detected once. Specimen: tumor tissue (inferred from file names), collected from a patient given nivolumab and ipilimumab in sequence. Receptors were obtained from a human donor with melanoma.

This clone occurred a few times. The rearrangement links TRBV6-8 to TRBJ2-1; a weak D match, TRBD1 (6 bases). V lost 6 bases and J 7 bases, leaving 19 bases between the germline ends. The CDR3 contains 15 residues. Germline CDR1 and CDR2: MNHGY and SAAAGT. CDR3 DNA sequence: TGTGCCAGCAGCGACGGGCCAGGGGATAGGAATGAGCAGTTCTTC. This gives the protein CASSDGPGDRNEQFF.

V gene TRBV6-8 combines with J gene TRBJ2-1, with 14 nucleotides matching TRBD2. The germline V gene has CDR1 MNHGY and CDR2 SAAAGT. CDR3 size: 16 residues. The V gene end was trimmed by 6 bases and the J gene end by 4 bases; junction bases not matched to a gene: 5. CDR3 in DNA: TGTGCCAGCAGCAGCTGGACTAGCGGGGGGTACAATGAGCAGTTCTTC. It is translated as CASSSWTSGGYNEQFF.

Ten or more counts support this clone. The chain carries TRBV4-1 and TRBJ2-7, with 12 bases identical to TRBD2. Trimming removed 4 bases from V and 2 bases from J; junction bases left unmatched: 12. This CDR3 has 18 residues. Germline V gives CDR1 MGHRA, CDR2 YSYEKL. The CDR3 sequence: CASSRLGTSGLETYEQYF. The CDR3 DNA follows: TGCGCCAGCAGCCGCCTCGGGACTAGCGGGTTAGAAACCTACGAGCAGTACTTC.

V and J are TRBV6-8 and TRBJ1-6; D is unclear. CDR3 length: 16 residues. Germline V gene lookup returns CDR1 MNHGY and CDR2 SAAAGT. Trimming took 7 bases from V and 7 from J, leaving 20 bases between them. The CDR3 loop is CASIRSSLRTNSPLHF. DNA for the CDR3: TGTGCCAGCATCCGTTCAAGCTTGAGGACCAATTCACCCCTCCACTTT.

Within the sample, this clone is medium-sized. The rearrangement uses TRBV6-8 and TRBJ2-5; D may be TRBD1 or TRBD2 (5 bases each). Between the trimmed V and J ends, which lost 0 bases and 5 bases, there was a span of 10 bases. Germline lookup yields CDR1 MNHGY and CDR2 SAAAGT. This CDR3 spans 14 amino acids. CDR3 sequence reads: CASSYSGDSETQYF. The CDR3 region has the DNA TGTGCCAGCAGTTACTCGGGGGATTCGGAGACCCAGTACTTC.

The chain employs TRBV4-1 and TRBJ1-4; perhaps TRBD1 as D (5 bases). CDR3 length equals 14 residues. Germline V CDR1 and CDR2: MGHRA, YSYEKL. V was pared by 0 bases and J by 8 bases, with 10 bases between. CDR3 coding DNA: TGCGCCAGCAGCCAAGAGCGGGGGGAGGAAAAACTGTTTTTT. It specifies CASSQERGEEKLFF.

The rearrangement joins TRBV21-1 to TRBJ2-1; the table's D call, TRBD2, has no DNA check behind it. TRBV21-1 is an annotated pseudogene. CDR3 length: 14 residues. CDR3 nucleotide sequence: TGTGCCAGCAGCACGGGACTAGTGAACAATGAGCAGTTCTTC. Protein: CASSTGLVNNEQFF.

This clone was counted only a few times. CDR3 amino acids: CAWRASGTGRTEAFF. CDR3 DNA: TGTGCCTGGAGGGCCTCCGGGACAGGGCGAACTGAAGCTTTCTTT. J is TRBJ1-1 and V is TRBV30; 9 nucleotides line up with TRBD1. Germline V CDR1 and CDR2: GTSNPN, SVGIG (reference sequence). Germline trimming cut 3 bases from V and 5 bases from J; bases unmatched to any gene: 10. The CDR3 is 15 amino acids.

The chain combines TRBV28 with TRBJ2-1; perhaps TRBD1 as D (6 bases). Germline V gene lookup returns CDR1 MDHEN and CDR2 SYDVKM. The CDR3 consists of 12 residues. The V end lost 8 bases, the J end lost 7 bases, and 12 bases lay between the germline ends. Here the CDR3 DNA reads TGTGCCAGCGGACAGCCCGGGAATGAGCAGTTCTTC. As protein: CASGQPGNEQFF.